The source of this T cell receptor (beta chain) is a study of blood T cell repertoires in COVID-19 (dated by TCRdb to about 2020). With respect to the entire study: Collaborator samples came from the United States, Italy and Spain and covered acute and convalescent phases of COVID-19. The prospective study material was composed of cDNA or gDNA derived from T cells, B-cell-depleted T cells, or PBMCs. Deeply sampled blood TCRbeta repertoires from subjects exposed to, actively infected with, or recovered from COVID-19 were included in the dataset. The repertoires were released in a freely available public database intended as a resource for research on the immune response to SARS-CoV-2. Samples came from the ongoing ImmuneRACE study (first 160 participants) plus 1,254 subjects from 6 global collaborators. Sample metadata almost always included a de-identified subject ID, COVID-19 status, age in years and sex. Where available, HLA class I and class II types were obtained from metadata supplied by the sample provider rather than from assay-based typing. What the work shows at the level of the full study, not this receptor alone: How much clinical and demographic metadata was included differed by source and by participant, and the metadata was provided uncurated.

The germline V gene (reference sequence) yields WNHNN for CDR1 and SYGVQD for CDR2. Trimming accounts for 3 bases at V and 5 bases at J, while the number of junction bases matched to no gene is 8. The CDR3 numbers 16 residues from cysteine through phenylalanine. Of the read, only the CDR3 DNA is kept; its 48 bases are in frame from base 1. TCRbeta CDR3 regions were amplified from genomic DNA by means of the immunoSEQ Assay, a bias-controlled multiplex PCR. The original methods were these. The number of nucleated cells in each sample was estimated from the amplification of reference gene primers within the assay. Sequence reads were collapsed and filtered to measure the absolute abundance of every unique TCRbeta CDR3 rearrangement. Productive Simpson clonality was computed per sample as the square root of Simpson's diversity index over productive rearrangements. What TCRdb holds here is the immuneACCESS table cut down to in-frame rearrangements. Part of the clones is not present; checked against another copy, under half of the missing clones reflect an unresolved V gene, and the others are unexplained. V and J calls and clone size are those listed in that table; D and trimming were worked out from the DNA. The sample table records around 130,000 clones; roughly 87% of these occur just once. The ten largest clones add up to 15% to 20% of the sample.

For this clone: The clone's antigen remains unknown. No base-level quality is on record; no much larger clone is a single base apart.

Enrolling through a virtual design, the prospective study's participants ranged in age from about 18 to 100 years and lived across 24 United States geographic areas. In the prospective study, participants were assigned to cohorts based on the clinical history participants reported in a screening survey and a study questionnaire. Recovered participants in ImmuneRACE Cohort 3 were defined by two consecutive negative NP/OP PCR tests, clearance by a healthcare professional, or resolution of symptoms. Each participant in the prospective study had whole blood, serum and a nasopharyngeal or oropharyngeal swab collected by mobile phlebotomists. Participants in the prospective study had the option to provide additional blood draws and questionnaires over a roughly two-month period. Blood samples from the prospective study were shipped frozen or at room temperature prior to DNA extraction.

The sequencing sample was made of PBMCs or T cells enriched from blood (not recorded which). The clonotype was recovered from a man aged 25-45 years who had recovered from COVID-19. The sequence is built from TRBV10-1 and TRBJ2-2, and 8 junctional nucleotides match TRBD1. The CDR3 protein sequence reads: CASSDFQGAHTGELFF. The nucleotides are TGCGCCAGCAGTGATTTTCAGGGGGCGCATACCGGGGAGCTGTTTTTT.